This record looks at one T cell receptor beta chain sequence and its context. The antigen is not known. This sample was taken from a study of neoadjuvant nivolumab and ipilimumab in lung cancer. Whole-study results and caveats: Resected-tumor TCR richness correlated positively with pretherapy blood richness.

Repertoires were generated with immunoSEQ multiplex PCR, while TCRdb's copy carries only in-frame clones and drops some. The table includes about 38,000 clones, about 91% detected once. CDR3 length equals 14 residues. V gave up 4 bases and J gave up 0 bases, with 10 bases separating them. CDR1 and CDR2 (germline): KGHSH, LQKENI. This chain links TRBV18 with TRBJ2-7; tentative D call: TRBD2 (5 bases). The receptor was isolated from an adult with non-small cell lung cancer. Sample: peripheral blood, taken before neoadjuvant nivolumab, alone or with ipilimumab. The chain's CDR3 is CASSLPGVSYEQYF. The CDR3 DNA follows: TGTGCCAGCTCACTACCCGGGGTCTCCTACGAGCAGTACTTC.